Presented here are 4 T cell receptor beta chains from one specimen sequenced in a study of CD8 T cells in Susac syndrome. It was with random hexamers that 0.5 to 1 ug RNA was reverse transcribed. TCRdb passed the immunoSEQ multiplex PCR reads through MiXCR, listing each CDR3 protein once. The sample has about 76,000 distinct CDR3 sequences, over 75% seen once. The sequenced material came from CD8+ T cells from PBMCs. Source of these receptors: a human donor with multiple sclerosis.

V usage is TRBV7-8 and J usage is TRBJ2-7, with TRBD2 as a possible D gene (6 bases). V gave up 5 bases and J gave up 5 bases, with 19 bases separating them. Germline-derived CDR1 and CDR2 are SGHVS and FQNEAQ. CDR3 length: 15 amino acids. The CDR3 DNA reads as TGTGCCAGCAGCCAAACCGCGGGGTACAGCGACGAGCAGTACTTC. Translated: CASSQTAGYSDEQYF.

The V gene is TRBV20-1, the J gene TRBJ2-7; 8 bases map to TRBD2. The CDR3 runs to 18 residues. Germline V gene sequence: CDR1 DFQATT, CDR2 SNEGSKA (reference sequence). Trimming cost V 5 bases and J 0 bases; bases outside gene matches: 18. The CDR3 DNA follows: TGCAGTGCTGCGAACAGGAGGGCTAGCGGGTTTATCTCCTACGAGCAGTACTTC. Protein product: CSAANRRASGFISYEQYF.

The gene calls are TRBV6-5 and TRBJ2-7; tentatively, D is TRBD1 (6 bases). The CDR3 runs 15 residues. Between the trimmed V and J ends, which lost 3 bases and 0 bases, there was a span of 12 bases. Germline V gives CDR1 MNHEY, CDR2 SVGAGI. The CDR3 DNA reads as TGTGCCAGCAGTTATCACAGGGAAGGCTCCTACGAGCAGTACTTC. Its translation is CASSYHREGSYEQYF.

The CDR3 region is CASSPLVALNTEAFF. As DNA, the CDR3 is TGTGCCAGTAGTCCCCTGGTCGCGTTGAACACTGAAGCTTTCTTT. The rearrangement links TRBV19 to TRBJ1-1, with unresolved D. Deletions cut 5 bases from V and 0 bases from J, with 13 bases between. The germline CDR1 and CDR2 sequences are LNHDA and SQIVND (reference sequence). This CDR3 has 15 amino acids.